One sample yielded the 25 T cell receptor beta chains listed below, sequenced in a study of T cells in Graves' hyperthyroidism and ophthalmopathy. Template material for amplifying TCR beta CDR3 regions consisted of RNA transcripts. The TCR CDR3 was amplified in a first-round RT-PCR using the HTBI primer set. TCRdb independently ran MiXCR on the multiplex PCR reads; one entry per CDR3 protein. The data show about 620,000 distinct CDR3 sequences, roughly 15% seen once. What was sequenced was blood. The receptors derive from a woman aged 30 to 39 with Graves' hyperthyroidism.

This clonotype appeared many times. The rearrangement links TRBV20-1 to TRBJ1-2; 8 nucleotides align to TRBD1. J was trimmed by 6 bases and V by 5 bases; bases with no gene match: 8. This CDR3 has 13 amino acids. Germline loops: CDR1 DFQATT, CDR2 SNEGSKA (reference sequence). Written as DNA, the CDR3 is TGCAGTGCTTTTTCGGACAGGGATGATGGCTACACCTTC. This gives the protein CSAFSDRDDGYTF.

This clonotype turned up a few times. This chain joins TRBV5-1 and TRBJ2-3; 15 positions agree with TRBD2. Germline V lookup: CDR1 SGHRS, CDR2 YFSETQ. The CDR3 length is 19 residues. The ends lost 0 bases at V and 0 bases at J; junction bases unmatched: 5. The CDR3 nucleotides read TGCGCCAGCAGCTTGGATGGGACTAGCGGGAGGAGAAGCACAGATACGCAGTATTTT. Translated, it gives CASSLDGTSGRRSTDTQYF.

This clonotype was counted ten times or more. The CDR3 DNA reads as TGTGCCAGCAGTTACGGGACAGATGGCAATCAGCCCCAGCATTTT. This sequence encodes CASSYGTDGNQPQHF. The V gene is TRBV6-6, the J gene TRBJ1-5, with 7 positions matching TRBD1. This CDR3 is 15 amino acids long. Trimming cost V 2 bases and J 2 bases; bases outside gene matches: 3. Germline assignment: CDR1 MNHNY and CDR2 SVGAGI (reference sequence).

This clonotype was seen many times. This chain uses TRBV28 with TRBJ2-4; 13 bases fit TRBD2. The CDR3 sequence is 16 residues long. After removal of 5 bases from V and 8 bases from J, the junction contained 9 bases not matched to a gene. CDR1 MDHEN and CDR2 SYDVKM come from the germline V gene. CDR3 sequence: CASSPRTSGRRDIQYF. As DNA, the CDR3 is TGTGCCAGCAGTCCGAGGACTAGCGGGAGAAGAGACATTCAGTACTTC.

With regard to this clonotype: A single base separates this from a much larger clone, so it may be a read error. V gene TRBV11-1 combines with J gene TRBJ2-3, with 9 bases aligning to TRBD1. Losses at the gene ends were 5 bases for V and 2 bases for J; bases not matched to a gene: 8. This CDR3 has 16 residues. Looked up from germline, CDR1 is SGHAT and CDR2 is FQDESV (reference sequence). The CDR3 sequence: CASSVGTGTSTDTQYF. The CDR3, as DNA: TGTGCCAGCAGCGTAGGGACAGGGACCTCCACAGATACGCAGTATTTT.

This clonotype was recorded many times. The chain joins TRBV28 to TRBJ2-7; 10 bases line up with TRBD2. Germline V gene sequence: CDR1 MDHEN, CDR2 SYDVKM. Trimming removed 5 bases from V and 2 bases from J; junction bases left unmatched: 12. The CDR3 is 17 residues long. For the CDR3, the DNA is TGTGCCAGCAGTGGAGCGACGGGACTAGCGAAGGCCTACGAGCAGTACTTC. This codes for CASSGATGLAKAYEQYF.

The chain links TRBV12-3 or TRBV12-4 to TRBJ2-2; TRBD2 matches 8 bases. The CDR3 covers 14 residues. V lost 8 bases, J lost 5 bases, and 7 bases stayed unmatched. CDR3 sequence reads: CASHSGMDTGELFF. In nucleotides, the CDR3 is TGTGCCAGCCATAGCGGGATGGATACCGGGGAGCTGTTTTTT.

This clonotype was counted at least ten times. The rearrangement joins TRBV15 to TRBJ2-7; a weak D match, TRBD2 (5 bases). V was cut by 0 bases and J by 9 bases, with 15 bases left in between. CDR1 LNHNV and CDR2 YYDKDF come from the germline V gene (reference sequence). This CDR3 contains 14 residues. CDR3 sequence reads: CATSRDRDGNGQYF. The DNA for the CDR3 is TGTGCCACCAGCAGAGATAGAGACGGGAACGGGCAGTACTTC.

Many counts were recorded for this clonotype. CDR3 residues: CSARAPGANVLTF. CDR3 sequence (DNA): TGCAGTGCTAGAGCCCCTGGGGCCAACGTCCTGACTTTC. J is TRBJ2-6 and V is TRBV20-1; no definite D call. This CDR3 has 13 amino acids. Trimming cost V 1 base and J 2 bases, with 3 bases left between them. Per germline, CDR1 DFQATT and CDR2 SNEGSKA (reference sequence).

Many counts were recorded for this clonotype. The rearrangement links TRBV5-1 to TRBJ2-7; 10 positions match TRBD1. V lost 0 bases and J lost 4; bases outside the gene matches: 7. The CDR3 is made up of 16 amino acids. Germline V gene lookup returns CDR1 SGHRS and CDR2 YFSETQ. CDR3 in amino acids: CASSLALGTGAYEQYF. The CDR3 bases are TGCGCCAGCAGCTTGGCCCTTGGGACAGGGGCATACGAGCAGTACTTC.

Turning to this clonotype: This may be a read error: a much more frequent sequence differs by one nucleotide. The chain is built from TRBV7-9 and TRBJ2-1, with 10 bases matching TRBD2. J was trimmed by 10 bases and V by 0 bases; bases with no gene match: 6. The CDR3 spans 15 residues. Germline-derived CDR1 and CDR2 are SEHNR and FQNEAQ (reference sequence). The CDR3, as DNA: TGTGCCAGCAGCTTAGCGGGACTAGCGCACAGCGAGCAGTTCTTC. Residues: CASSLAGLAHSEQFF. Complete variable domain (other parts from reference TRBV7-9 and TRBJ2-1): DTGVSQNPRHKITKRGQNVTFRCDPISEHNRLYWYRQTLGQGPEFLTYFQNEAQLEKSRLLSDRFSAERPKGSFSTLEIQRTEQGDSAMYLCASSLAGLAHSEQFFGPGTRLTVL.

This clonotype was found many times. The rearrangement links TRBV10-3 to TRBJ2-7; 7 bases align to TRBD1. The germline V gene encodes CDR1 ENHRY and CDR2 SYGVKD. There are 15 residues in the CDR3. The J segment lost 5 bases and the V segment lost 3 bases, leaving 10 bases of the junction unmatched. CDR3 coding DNA: TGTGCCATCAGTGAAGCTCGTGGGACAGCGGACGAGCAGTACTTC. Its protein product is CAISEARGTADEQYF.

This clonotype was recorded many times. The rearrangement uses TRBV12-5 and TRBJ1-2, with D unresolved. In germline, CDR1 is LGHNT, CDR2 FRNRAP. The V end lost 3 bases, the J end lost 4 bases, and 6 bases lay between the germline ends. This CDR3 is 12 amino acids long. The chain's CDR3 is CASGLGGYGYTF. For the CDR3, the DNA is TGTGCTAGTGGTTTAGGAGGCTATGGCTACACCTTC.

The sample holds a few counts of this clonotype. The genes are TRBV7-2 and TRBJ1-3, with D perhaps matching TRBD1 (5 bases). Trimming stripped 7 bases from V and 0 bases from J, with 19 bases between. This CDR3 has 17 residues. Germline CDR1 and CDR2: SGHTA and FQGNSA. The CDR3 protein is CASTSRRGFSSGNTIYF. In nucleotides, the CDR3 is TGTGCCAGCACCTCGAGGAGGGGATTTAGCTCTGGAAACACCATATATTTT.

The table lists this clonotype with a few counts. J is TRBJ2-3 and V is TRBV7-9; 7 bases are shared with TRBD2. Germline V gene sequence: CDR1 SEHNR, CDR2 FQNEAQ (reference sequence). The CDR3 contains 16 residues. Trimming at V came to 7 bases and at J to 3 bases, leaving 13 bases not matched to a gene. As DNA, the CDR3 is TGTGCCAGCACCCTTGTATCGACTAGCTTTACAGATACGCAGTATTTT. Residues: CASTLVSTSFTDTQYF.

This clonotype has a handful of counts. The chain links TRBV20-1 to TRBJ1-5; TRBD1 matches at 9 bases. After removal of 3 bases from V and 4 bases from J, the junction contained 7 bases not matched to a gene. CDR3 length equals 15 residues. The germline gives CDR1 DFQATT, CDR2 SNEGSKA (reference sequence). CDR3 DNA sequence: TGCAGTGCTAGGACCGGGACAGGGTTTAATCAGCCCCAGCATTTT. As protein: CSARTGTGFNQPQHF.

This clonotype has at least ten counts. V is TRBV30 and J is TRBJ1-5; D gene uncertain. The ends were cut back, 2 bases at V and 3 bases at J, with 8 bases in the middle. The CDR3 contains 13 residues. Germline CDR1 is GTSNPN and CDR2 is SVGIG (reference sequence). CDR3 sequence: CAWSNETNQPQHF. The CDR3 nucleotides are TGTGCCTGGAGTAACGAAACCAATCAGCCCCAGCATTTT.

Written as DNA, the CDR3 is TGTGCCAGGCCGAGGGTCTCTGGGGCCAACGTCCTGACTTTC. This translates into CARPRVSGANVLTF. The chain joins TRBV28 to TRBJ2-6; TRBD2 might be the D (5 bases). The CDR3 totals 14 residues. CDR1 and CDR2 from the germline V gene are MDHEN and SYDVKM. The V end lost 9 bases, the J end lost 0 bases, and 9 bases lay between the germline ends.

This clonotype was seen more than once but under ten times. The genes are TRBV28 and TRBJ1-2; no clear D. This CDR3 comprises 14 residues. V lost 3 bases, J lost 6 bases, and 14 bases lay in between. From germline, CDR1 is MDHEN and CDR2 SYDVKM. The CDR3 DNA reads TGTGCCAGCAGTTTGGGAGGGTTTGATGATGGCTACACCTTC. It translates to CASSLGGFDDGYTF.

The table lists this clonotype with many counts. The V and J genes are TRBV4-2 and TRBJ1-1, with D unresolved. Looked up from germline, CDR1 is LGHNA and CDR2 is YNFKEQ. The CDR3 consists of 15 residues. V gave up 0 bases and J gave up 7 bases, with 15 bases separating them. The CDR3 spells CASSQELDAGYEAFF. As DNA, the CDR3 is TGTGCCAGCAGCCAAGAGTTGGACGCCGGTTATGAAGCTTTCTTT.

The V gene is TRBV27, the J gene TRBJ2-1; no definite D call. The CDR3 is made up of 12 amino acids. CDR1 and CDR2 (germline): MNHEY, SMNVEV (reference sequence). The V end lost 8 bases, the J end lost 0 bases, and 5 bases lay between the germline ends. The DNA for the CDR3 is TGTGCCAGCGGCCCCTCCTACAATGAGCAGTTCTTC. Its protein is CASGPSYNEQFF.

This clonotype was detected a few times. This chain joins TRBV6-6 and TRBJ2-1; 11 bases are shared with TRBD1. With 2 bases clipped from V and 0 bases from J, the junction kept 9 bases outside the gene matches. Per the germline V gene, CDR1 is MNHNY and CDR2 is SVGAGI (reference sequence). The CDR3 is 19 residues long. DNA for the CDR3: TGTGCCAGCAGTTACCCCCGGACAGGGGGCATTAGCTCCTACAATGAGCAGTTCTTC. Its translation: CASSYPRTGGISSYNEQFF.

The rearrangement joins TRBV24-1 to TRBJ1-6, with D uncertain. This CDR3 contains 14 residues. CDR1 is KGHDR and CDR2 is SFDVKD in the germline V gene. With 4 bases removed from V and 7 bases from J, the gap between germline ends came to 10 bases. The CDR3 coding sequence is TGTGCCACCAGTGAGGACTACTCAAATTCACCCCTCCACTTT. Residues: CATSEDYSNSPLHF.

This clonotype showed up many times. The chain joins TRBV6-1 to TRBJ2-7; D may be TRBD1 or TRBD2 (6 bases each). Trimming shortened V by 1 base and J by 0 bases, and 13 bases separated the two germline ends. This CDR3 region has 16 residues. CDR1 is MNHNS and CDR2 is SASEGT in the germline V gene. The CDR3 loop is CASSEEGGTSSYEQYF. CDR3 bases: TGTGCCAGCAGTGAAGAGGGGGGTACGAGCTCCTACGAGCAGTACTTC.

This clonotype was found many times. The chain has TRBV3-1 and TRBJ1-6; TRBD1 matches 9 bases. With V trimmed by 4 bases and J by 7 bases, 5 bases remained unmatched. The CDR3 has 15 amino acids. The V gene's germline CDR1 is LGHDT and CDR2 YNNKEL (reference sequence). CDR3 sequence: CASSPPGTGNSPLHF. CDR3 nucleotide sequence: TGTGCCAGCAGCCCGCCCGGGACAGGGAATTCACCCCTCCACTTT.